This T cell receptor (beta chain) appears in the sequencing data of a study of CD8+CD57+ T cells in acquired aplastic anemia. Study at large: DNA from sorted CD4+ and CD8+ cells averaged around 3 ug.

Whole-study findings and limits: Both patients and controls carried the same twenty-nine CD8+ CDR3 sequences.

The CDR3 loop spans 14 amino acids. V dropped 3 bases and J dropped 5 bases, with 16 bases sitting between them. Looked up from germline, CDR1 is DFQATT and CDR2 is SNEGSKA (reference sequence). Profiling that covered TCR beta VDJ and CDR3 relied on genomic DNA as its template. In TCRdb, the reads were re-called with MiXCR into one record per CDR3 protein. This repertoire shows 150,000 to 200,000 distinct CDR3 sequences, around half found once; its top ten account for approximately 3%. A note on this clonotype: Its antigen is undetermined.

Patients who underwent sequencing had shown CD8+CD57+ cell expansion by flow cytometry. Acquired aplastic anemia of severe grade affected all patients. Material: sorted CD4+, CD8+, or CD8+CD57+ T cells (not recorded which) from PBMCs. The chain employs TRBV20-1 and TRBJ2-5; TRBD2 is a possible D gene (6 bases). This TCR came from a human donor with aplastic anemia. As DNA, the CDR3 is TGCAGTGCTAGTCCTACTAGCCTCGAGGAGACCCAGTACTTC. Protein: CSASPTSLEETQYF.